This is a list of T cell receptor beta chains from one sample in a study of OX40 agonist ivuxolimab in advanced cancers. TCRdb keeps only in-frame clones here, not all; method: immunoSEQ multiplex PCR. The data show around 80,000 clones, less than 90% seen once. The sequences come from CD4+ or CD8+ T cells sorted from blood, collected in a trial of the OX40 agonist ivuxolimab. The receptors were gathered from an adult with an advanced solid tumor such as melanoma, head and neck, liver or kidney cancer. Each CDR3 is given with its conserved first and last residue. A D gene is named only where the DNA matches it firmly. Clone size, where shown, is once, few, many, or a class for clones that have expanded.

len	v_gene	d_gene	abundance	j_gene	CDR3aa	CDR3nt
14	TRBV9	TRBD2	.	TRBJ2-1	CASTREGLYNEQFF	TGTGCCAGCACCCGGGAGGGCCTTTACAATGAGCAGTTCTTC
15	TRBV11-2	.	few	TRBJ1-2	CASSLDPSTRSGYTF	TGTGCCAGCAGCTTAGACCCAAGCACCAGGTCTGGCTACACCTTC
13	TRBV7-3	.	.	TRBJ1-2	CASSLPGYYGYTF	TGTGCCAGCAGCTTACCAGGATACTATGGCTACACCTTC
10	TRBV20-1	TRBD1	.	TRBJ2-1	CRAGGNEQFF	TGCAGAGCAGGGGGAAATGAGCAGTTCTTC
15	TRBV7-9	.	.	TRBJ2-3	CASRPKQPSTDTQYF	TGTGCCAGCAGACCCAAGCAGCCAAGCACAGATACGCAGTATTTT
16	TRBV11-2	TRBD1	.	TRBJ2-2	CASSLRMGQGTGELFF	TGTGCCAGCAGCTTGCGGATGGGACAGGGGACCGGGGAGCTGTTTTTT
15	TRBV7-9	TRBD1	.	TRBJ2-5	CASSLARGTQETQYF	TGTGCCAGCAGCTTAGCCAGGGGGACCCAAGAGACCCAGTACTTC
15	TRBV18	.	.	TRBJ2-7	CASHQYRDTPYEQYF	TGTGCCAGCCACCAGTATAGGGACACCCCCTACGAGCAGTACTTC
14	TRBV2	.	.	TRBJ2-2	CASSRTVGTGELFF	TGTGCCAGCAGTCGGACAGTAGGTACCGGGGAGCTGTTTTTT
16	TRBV18	.	.	TRBJ1-1	CASSPPRRAGNTEAFF	TGTGCCAGCTCACCACCGAGGAGGGCGGGGAACACTGAAGCTTTCTTT
14	TRBV6-6	.	.	TRBJ2-5	CASSYEGGAKTQYF	TGTGCCAGCAGTTACGAGGGGGGGGCGAAGACCCAGTACTTC
15	TRBV2	.	.	TRBJ1-5	CASSAVKGNVQPQHF	TGTGCCAGCAGCGCGGTGAAGGGCAACGTTCAGCCCCAGCATTTT
15	TRBV11-3	TRBD1	.	TRBJ2-1	CASSLGQSSYNEQFF	TGTGCCAGCAGCCTGGGACAGAGCTCCTACAATGAGCAGTTCTTC
16	TRBV9	.	few	TRBJ1-4	CASSLPPGATNEKLFF	TGTGCCAGCAGCCTACCCCCTGGTGCAACTAATGAAAAACTGTTTTTT
13	TRBV4-2	.	.	TRBJ1-1	CASSQDTRTEAFF	TGTGCCAGCAGCCAAGACACACGCACTGAAGCTTTCTTT
13	TRBV6-1	TRBD1	few	TRBJ2-6	CASQGAGANVLTF	TGTGCCAGCCAGGGGGCTGGGGCCAACGTCCTGACTTTC
16	TRBV4-1	TRBD1	.	TRBJ2-3	CASSRLDRGAPDTQYF	TGCGCCAGCAGCCGGCTTGACAGGGGGGCCCCAGATACGCAGTATTTT
16	TRBV7-9	TRBD1	.	TRBJ1-5	CASSLGVTGGYQPQHF	TGTGCCAGCAGCTTAGGAGTGACAGGGGGCTATCAGCCCCAGCATTTT
15	TRBV27	TRBD1	.	TRBJ1-5	CASSIGTGRNQPQHF	TGTGCCAGCAGTATAGGGACAGGGAGGAATCAGCCCCAGCATTTT
13	TRBV7-2	.	.	TRBJ2-7	CASARGMGDEQYF	TGTGCCAGCGCTAGAGGAATGGGCGACGAGCAGTACTTC
13	TRBV6-5	.	few	TRBJ1-5	CASSSWIDQPQHF	TGTGCCAGCAGTTCCTGGATTGATCAGCCCCAGCATTTT
16	TRBV10-3	TRBD1	once	TRBJ1-5	CAISDPGQGAGRPQHF	TGTGCCATCAGTGATCCGGGACAGGGGGCAGGAAGACCCCAGCATTTT
14	TRBV7-3	.	.	TRBJ2-1	CASSHGGLGNEQFF	TGTGCCAGCAGCCATGGGGGCTTAGGGAATGAGCAGTTCTTC
14	TRBV9	TRBD2	.	TRBJ2-1	CASSVELAGNEQFF	TGTGCCAGCAGCGTAGAACTAGCGGGTAATGAGCAGTTCTTC
15	TRBV19	.	.	TRBJ2-7	CASSITGTGTYEQYF	TGTGCCAGTAGTATCACCGGGACGGGTACCTACGAGCAGTACTTC
13	TRBV7-7	.	.	TRBJ2-3	CASSLVGGDTQYF	TGTGCTAGCAGCTTAGTAGGTGGAGATACGCAGTATTTT
15	TRBV28	TRBD1	.	TRBJ1-2	CASKLPGQTNYGYTF	TGTGCCAGCAAACTTCCGGGACAGACTAACTATGGCTACACCTTC
16	TRBV30	TRBD2	.	TRBJ2-7	CAWSDPWTSGGLEQYF	TGTGCCTGGAGTGATCCTTGGACTAGCGGGGGTCTCGAGCAGTACTTC
14	TRBV5-1	.	.	TRBJ1-1	CASSLGGGNTEAFF	TGCGCCAGCAGCTTGGGCGGTGGGAACACTGAAGCTTTCTTT
16	TRBV11-2	.	few	TRBJ1-3	CASSAAGRPSGNTIYF	TGTGCCAGCAGCGCGGCGGGACGGCCCTCTGGAAACACCATATATTTT
16	TRBV14	.	.	TRBJ2-6	CASSLQGYGGANVLTF	TGTGCCAGCAGCCTTCAGGGTTATGGTGGGGCCAACGTCCTGACTTTC
14	TRBV2	.	few	TRBJ1-2	CASTLGPGGYGYTF	TGTGCCAGCACCCTAGGGCCGGGCGGCTATGGCTACACCTTC
14	TRBV15	.	.	TRBJ2-1	CATRGTSSYNEQFF	TGTGCCACCAGGGGGACGAGCTCCTACAATGAGCAGTTCTTC
16	TRBV5-1	.	.	TRBJ1-3	CASSWGGANSGNTIYF	TGCGCCAGCAGCTGGGGTGGGGCCAACTCTGGAAACACCATATATTTT
15	TRBV6-5	.	.	TRBJ1-4	CASSAMGEPNEKLFF	TGTGCCAGCAGTGCCATGGGGGAGCCTAATGAAAAACTGTTTTTT
15	TRBV7-2	.	.	TRBJ2-1	CASSSEGLGYNEQFF	TGTGCCAGCAGCTCCGAGGGGCTAGGGTACAATGAGCAGTTCTTC
14	TRBV7-9	.	.	TRBJ2-3	CASSNTGSPDTQYF	TGTGCCAGCAGCAACACGGGGTCTCCAGATACGCAGTATTTT
13	TRBV5-1	.	.	TRBJ2-7	CASSLTQGIEQYF	TGCGCCAGCAGCTTGACCCAGGGTATCGAGCAGTACTTC
16	TRBV7-2	.	.	TRBJ2-1	CASSSAAAGSYNEQFF	TGTGCCAGCAGCTCCGCTGCGGCGGGATCCTACAATGAGCAGTTCTTC
18	TRBV7-3	TRBD2	once	TRBJ2-1	CASSPLGGSGGSYNEQFF	TGTGCCAGCAGCCCTCTCGGAGGTAGCGGGGGCTCCTACAATGAGCAGTTCTTC
14	TRBV18	.	few	TRBJ2-7	CASSPLGQVDEQYF	TGTGCCAGCTCACCTCTAGGGCAAGTAGACGAGCAGTACTTC
16	TRBV9	.	once	TRBJ2-5	CASSARAGTAYETQYF	TGTGCCAGCAGCGCCCGAGCCGGGACCGCTTACGAGACCCAGTACTTC